This TCR beta chain was recorded in a study of cytomegalovirus exposure and HLA in healthy donors. Sequencing was performed with immunoSEQ multiplex PCR; in TCRdb, only in-frame clones are kept and a portion is missing. The data contain about 350,000 clones, roughly 87% of them singletons. Germline V gene lookup returns CDR1 GTSNPN and CDR2 SVGIG (reference sequence). The V and J ends lost 5 bases and 1 base respectively, with 23 bases between them. The CDR3 is 17 amino acids. Sequencing was performed on PBMCs. The chain uses TRBV30 and TRBJ1-2; a possible D gene is TRBD1 (5 bases). The clonotype was recovered from a woman aged 25 to 39 in good health and CMV-seropositive. This CDR3 reads CAWEQGDRDGFNYGYTF. The DNA for the CDR3 is TGTGCCTGGGAGCAGGGAGATAGGGACGGATTTAACTATGGCTACACCTTC.